The source of this TCR beta chain is a study of blood T cell repertoires in COVID-19. About the research overall: PBMCs, B-cell-depleted T cells, or T cells were the source of the cDNA or gDNA that made up the material.

The V end lost 4 bases, the J end lost 3 bases, and 16 bases lay between the germline ends. The CDR3 runs 15 residues. The germline CDR1 and CDR2 sequences are MNHEY and SVGAGI. TCRdb's copy holds only in-frame clones and misses some; the assay was immunoSEQ multiplex PCR. The top ten clones hold less than 8% of a sample with some 42,000 clones, about 91% of them seen once. This receptor was obtained from a human donor in a cohort sampled during active COVID-19. V and J are TRBV6-5 and TRBJ2-7; no clear D. Sequencing used peripheral blood. CDR3 in DNA: TGTGCCAGCAGTTCCGCGGTCTCCTCTGGCTACGAGCAGTACTTC. Protein sequence: CASSSAVSSGYEQYF.